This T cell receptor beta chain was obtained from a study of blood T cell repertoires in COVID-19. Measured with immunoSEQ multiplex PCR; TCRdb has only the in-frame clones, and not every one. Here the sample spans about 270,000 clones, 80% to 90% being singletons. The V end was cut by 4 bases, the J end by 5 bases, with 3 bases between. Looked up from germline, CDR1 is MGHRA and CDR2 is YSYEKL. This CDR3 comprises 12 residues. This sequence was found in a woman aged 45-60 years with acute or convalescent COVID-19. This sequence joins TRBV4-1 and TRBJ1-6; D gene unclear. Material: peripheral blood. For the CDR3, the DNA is TGCGCCAGCAGCCGAGATAATTCACCCCTCCACTTT. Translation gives CASSRDNSPLHF.